A single sample is the source of the 30 T cell receptor beta chains below, sequenced in a study of metastatic and nonmetastatic thyroid tumors. TCRdb reprocessed the PCR reads via MiXCR. The sample includes roughly 59,000 clones, about 17% of them seen just once. Every patient was untreated before thyroid surgery. The sample taken for sequencing was blood. These receptors were taken from a male donor with papillary thyroid cancer or a benign thyroid nodule (not recorded which). Some clones in this sample may be carry-over from other donors' samples.

This clone showed up many times. The chain recombines TRBV7-2 with TRBJ1-5, with D uncertain. The germline V gene has CDR1 SGHTA and CDR2 FQGNSA. V shed 5 bases and J shed 0 bases, with 11 bases lying between them. CDR3 length equals 15 residues. CDR3 sequence reads: CASSRDWSSNQPQHF. Here the CDR3 DNA reads TGTGCCAGCAGCCGTGACTGGAGTAGCAATCAGCCCCAGCATTTT.

This clone occurred many times. The CDR3: CASRRGPHSYEQYV. The CDR3 bases are TGTGCCAGCAGGAGGGGGCCCCACTCCTACGAGCAGTACGTC. The chain links TRBV6-2 or TRBV6-3 to TRBJ2-7, with 7 bases that match TRBD1. V was pared by 6 bases and J by 0 bases, with 5 bases of the junction left unmatched. CDR1 is MNHEY and CDR2 is SVGEGT in the germline V gene. The CDR3 extends over 14 amino acids.

This clone was recorded many times. V is TRBV11-1 and J is TRBJ2-1, with D maybe TRBD2 (6 bases). Between the trimmed V and J ends, which lost 8 bases and 0 bases, there was a span of 23 bases. The CDR3 runs to 18 residues. The germline CDR1 and CDR2 sequences are SGHAT and FQDESV (reference sequence). The CDR3 reads CASAIGGAYLHSYNEQFF. CDR3 bases: TGTGCCAGCGCAATCGGAGGGGCCTATCTCCACTCCTACAATGAGCAGTTCTTC.

Many counts were recorded for this clone. The CDR3 reads CASKGRLERRYF. The CDR3 DNA reads as TGTGCCAGCAAGGGCCGCCTCGAACGCCGGTATTTT. The genes are TRBV2 and TRBJ2-3; D is undetermined. CDR3 length: 12 residues. CDR1 is SNHLY, CDR2 FYNNEI, per germline. V lost 7 bases, J lost 14 bases, and 19 bases lay in between. Filled out from reference TRBV2 and TRBJ2-3, the complete variable domain reads EPEVTQTPSHQVTQMGQEVILRCVPISNHLYFYWYRQILGQKVEFLVSFYNNEISEKSEIFDDQFSVERPDGSNFTLKIRSTKLEDSAMYFCASKGRLERRYFGPGTRLTVL.

V is TRBV27 and J is TRBJ2-3; 10 bases line up with TRBD1. Germline V gene sequence: CDR1 MNHEY, CDR2 SMNVEV (reference sequence). Losses at the gene ends were 5 bases for V and 5 bases for J; bases not matched to a gene: 13. This CDR3 is built from 17 residues. For the CDR3, the DNA is TGTGCCAGCAGTCTACGATGGACAGGGGGTAGAGTAGATACGCAGTATTTT. This sequence encodes CASSLRWTGGRVDTQYF.

This clone was counted at least ten times. The genes are TRBV20-1 and TRBJ2-4; D not resolved. The CDR3 covers 16 residues. V lost 8 bases, J lost 0 bases, and 20 bases lay in between. Germline assignment: CDR1 DFQATT and CDR2 SNEGSKA (reference sequence). As DNA, the CDR3 is TGCAGTACTGAAAAGGGCGGCACTCTAGCCAAAAACATTCAGTACTTC. Encoded protein: CSTEKGGTLAKNIQYF.

The V and J genes are TRBV2 and TRBJ1-1; D unresolved. The CDR3 length is 14 residues. Germline values: CDR1 SNHLY, CDR2 FYNNEI. Trimming left V 3 bases short and J 0 bases short, with 8 bases between. CDR3: CASSERLLNTEAFF. As DNA, the CDR3 is TGTGCCAGCAGTGAGCGGTTATTGAACACTGAAGCTTTCTTT.

This clone was found many times. The genes are TRBV28 and TRBJ1-6; no definite D call. The germline CDR1 and CDR2 sequences are MDHEN and SYDVKM. This CDR3 is built from 15 residues. V lost 6 bases and J 7 bases, leaving 16 bases between the germline ends. The CDR3 loop is CASSHGRVYNSPLHF. The CDR3 DNA reads TGTGCCAGCAGCCACGGGCGCGTTTACAATTCACCCCTCCACTTT.

This clone has ten or more counts. This chain links TRBV28 with TRBJ1-1; D remains ambiguous. CDR1 and CDR2 from the germline V gene are MDHEN and SYDVKM. The length of the CDR3 is 11 residues. The V end lost 5 bases, the J end lost 10 bases, and 11 bases lay between the germline ends. The chain's CDR3 is CASSLDRTAFF. Here the CDR3 DNA reads TGTGCCAGCAGTCTGGACCGTACAGCTTTCTTT. The whole variable domain, filled in from reference TRBV28 and TRBJ1-1, reads DVKVTQSSRYLVKRTGEKVFLECVQDMDHENMFWYRQDPGLGLRLIYFSYDVKMKEKGDIPEGYSVSREKKERFSLILESASTNQTSMYLCASSLDRTAFFGQGTRLTVV.

This clone turned up a few times. The J gene is TRBJ1-6, the V gene TRBV6-1; D may be TRBD1 (6 bases). The V gene's germline CDR1 is MNHNS and CDR2 SASEGT. The CDR3 is 15 residues long. V lost 5 bases and J 17 bases, leaving 25 bases between the germline ends. CDR3: CASSTGSSYNSSFHF. The CDR3 DNA is TGTGCCAGCAGTACAGGGTCGTCATATAATTCATCCTTCCACTTT.

Concerning this clone: One junction end disagrees with the germline gene, perhaps due to a read error. The chain recombines TRBV6-6 with TRBJ2-7; D is undetermined. The CDR3 consists of 15 residues. Germline V CDR1 and CDR2: MNHNY, SVGAGI (reference sequence). The CDR3 loop reads CASSYASASGNEHYF. As DNA, the CDR3 is TGTGCCAGCAGTTACGCGTCAGCGTCTGGGAACGAGCATTACTTC.

The V call is TRBV19, the J call TRBJ1-3, with no clear D. The CDR3 length is 17 residues. Germline CDR1 and CDR2: LNHDA and SQIVND (reference sequence). V lost 3 bases and J lost 1, with 16 bases in between. CDR3 DNA: TGTGCCAGTAGTATGGTTCAGGACGGAGGATCTGGAAACACCATATATTTT. The encoded protein is CASSMVQDGGSGNTIYF.

This clone was picked up many times. The gene calls are TRBV20-1 and TRBJ2-7, with 11 nucleotides matching TRBD2. The trim removed 1 base at V and 0 bases at J, leaving 5 bases unmatched. The CDR3 consists of 16 residues. Germline CDR1 DFQATT, CDR2 SNEGSKA (reference sequence). This CDR3 is CSARGDSGRGSYEQYV. CDR3 nucleotides: TGCAGTGCTAGAGGAGATAGCGGGAGGGGCTCCTACGAGCAGTACGTC.

This clone has ten or more counts. V usage is TRBV6-1 and J usage is TRBJ1-1; no definite D call. Trimming removed 5 bases at V and 1 base at J, with 14 bases between. CDR3 length equals 15 residues. The germline gives CDR1 MNHNS, CDR2 SASEGT. This chain's CDR3 is CASSSERFPNTEAFF. CDR3 DNA sequence: TGTGCCAGCAGTTCTGAGAGGTTCCCGAACACTGAAGCTTTCTTT.

A few counts support this clone. The V call is TRBV29-1, the J call TRBJ2-1; TRBD2 matches 8 bases. Unmatched junction bases numbered 8, after V lost 1 base and J lost 3 bases. The CDR3 runs to 16 residues. Germline-derived CDR1 and CDR2 are SQVTM and ANQGSEA. CDR3 protein: CSVEALQRESYNEQFF. As DNA, the CDR3 is TGCAGCGTTGAAGCCCTCCAGCGGGAGAGCTACAATGAGCAGTTCTTC.

V and J are TRBV7-3 and TRBJ2-2; TRBD2 is a possible D gene (6 bases). Germline V CDR1 and CDR2: SGHTA, FQGTGA. The CDR3 sequence is 15 residues long. Trimming took off 2 bases at V and 4 bases at J, with 11 bases between the two ends. CDR3 protein: CASSLSGEPTGELFF. Here the CDR3 DNA reads TGTGCCAGCAGCTTATCGGGAGAACCCACCGGGGAGCTGTTTTTT.

The table lists this clone with many counts. This rearrangement joins TRBV12-5 to TRBJ1-4; D may be TRBD1 (5 bases). The germline CDR1 and CDR2 sequences are LGHNT and FRNRAP. The CDR3 runs to 15 residues. V was trimmed by 2 bases and J by 0 bases, leaving 7 bases between them. This CDR3 is CASGLQGATNEKLFF. CDR3 nucleotide sequence: TGTGCTAGTGGTTTGCAGGGTGCAACTAATGAAAAACTGTTTTTT.

This clone occurred many times. The chain has TRBV24-1 and TRBJ2-7; 8 bases line up with TRBD1. The V segment lost 4 bases and the J segment 2 bases; nucleotides outside the gene matches: 6. This CDR3 comprises 15 residues. Germline V gene sequence: CDR1 KGHDR, CDR2 SFDVKD. In DNA form, the CDR3 reads TGTGCCACCAGTGAGCGTGGACAGGGAGCCTACGAGCAGTACGTC. Its protein product is CATSERGQGAYEQYV.

This clone has ten or more counts. This chain joins TRBV4-2 and TRBJ1-2; tentatively, D is TRBD1 (5 bases). V was trimmed by 2 bases and J by 6 bases, leaving 16 bases between them. Germline assignment: CDR1 LGHNA and CDR2 YNFKEQ. The CDR3 sequence is 15 residues long. CDR3 sequence reads: CASSQRRVLGNGYTF. The CDR3 DNA follows: TGTGCCAGCAGCCAACGCAGGGTGTTGGGCAATGGCTACACCTTC.

The rearrangement joins TRBV6-1 to TRBJ1-3; no clear D gene. Germline loops: CDR1 MNHNS, CDR2 SASEGT. The CDR3 extends over 14 amino acids. The V and J ends lost 6 bases and 4 bases respectively, with 13 bases between them. CDR3 residues: CASSPLNMGNTIYF. The CDR3 DNA reads as TGTGCCAGCAGCCCCTTAAATATGGGAAACACCATATATTTT.

This clone was picked up a small number of times. A much larger clone differs from this one at a single base, so this may be a read error. The chain joins TRBV29-1 to TRBJ2-3; D is perhaps TRBD1 (7 bases). This CDR3 is 10 amino acids long. Germline lookup yields CDR1 SQVTM and CDR2 ANQGSEA. CDR3 nucleotides: TGCATCGCGGGACAGCATACGCAGTATTTT. This codes for CIAGQHTQYF.

This clone was counted at least ten times. The rearrangement joins TRBV7-3 to TRBJ2-3; TRBD1 or TRBD2 may be the D gene (5 bases each). The CDR3 sequence is 14 residues long. Germline CDR1 is SGHTA and CDR2 is FQGTGA. Trimming pared 4 bases from V and 2 bases from J, leaving 10 bases between. The CDR3 loop reads CASSWDRSTDTQYF. The CDR3 coding sequence is TGTGCCAGCAGCTGGGACCGCTCCACAGATACGCAGTATTTT.

V gene TRBV12-3 or TRBV12-4 combines with J gene TRBJ2-7; 10 bases line up with TRBD2. This CDR3 has 14 residues. Trimming cost V 4 bases and J 0 bases; bases outside gene matches: 0. The DNA for the CDR3 is TGTGCCAGCAGTTGGACTAGCGGCTCCTACGAGCAGTACTTC. Translating it yields CASSWTSGSYEQYF.

This clone was recorded at least ten times. This sequence joins TRBV5-1 and TRBJ2-1; 9 nucleotides match TRBD2. The junction had 9 bases not matched to a gene; V was cut back by 0 bases and J by 8 bases. Per the germline V gene, CDR1 is SGHRS and CDR2 is YFSETQ. The CDR3 extends over 16 amino acids. DNA of the CDR3: TGCGCCAGCAGCTTGGAGAATCTAGCGGGGATCGATGAGCAGTTCTTC. It yields the protein CASSLENLAGIDEQFF.

The sample holds many counts of this clone. The V gene is TRBV25-1, the J gene TRBJ1-6; TRBD1 matches at 8 bases. The germline CDR1 and CDR2 sequences are MGHDK and SYGVNS. Trimming at V came to 6 bases and at J to 7 bases, leaving 5 bases not matched to a gene. The CDR3 covers 14 residues. DNA of the CDR3: TGTGCCAGCAGCCGGGACAGGCTCAATTCACCCCTCCACTTT. Protein sequence: CASSRDRLNSPLHF.

This clone was recorded at least ten times. The CDR3, as DNA: TGTGCCAGCAGCTTAGGGGGAACTAGGTCGGGTGAGCAGTTCTTC. Translating gives CASSLGGTRSGEQFF. The V call is TRBV11-3, the J call TRBJ2-1; a possible D gene is TRBD2 (5 bases). The CDR3 has 15 amino acids. Germline V CDR1 and CDR2: SGHNT, YENEEA. Trimming removed 1 base at V and 9 bases at J, with 16 bases between.

In its sample, this clone was seen many times. V usage is TRBV6-4 and J usage is TRBJ2-2; 9 bases match TRBD2. Germline trimming cut 0 bases from V and 0 bases from J; bases unmatched to any gene: 8. The CDR3 totals 19 residues. Per germline, CDR1 MRHNA and CDR2 SNTAGT. Written as DNA, the CDR3 is TGTGCCAGCAGTGACTCTGGCGGGGGGGCCGAAACGAACACCGGGGAGCTGTTTTTT. Its protein product is CASSDSGGGAETNTGELFF.

This clone was observed many times. CDR3 loop: CASSESAGGQNEQFF. In DNA form, the CDR3 reads TGTGCCAGCAGTGAATCAGCGGGGGGGCAGAATGAGCAGTTCTTC. This chain connects TRBV6-4 to TRBJ2-1, with TRBD2 matching 10 bases. With 3 bases clipped from V and 7 bases from J, the junction kept 6 bases outside the gene matches. CDR1 MRHNA and CDR2 SNTAGT come from the germline V gene. CDR3 length: 15 amino acids.

The chain uses TRBV11-1 and TRBJ2-1; 8 bases align to TRBD2. With 6 bases clipped from V and 0 bases from J, the junction kept 10 bases outside the gene matches. The CDR3 length is 17 residues. Germline V gene sequence: CDR1 SGHAT, CDR2 FQDESV (reference sequence). This chain's CDR3 is CASSGGGAGVSYNEQFF. The CDR3 DNA follows: TGTGCCAGCAGTGGGGGAGGAGCGGGGGTCTCCTACAATGAGCAGTTCTTC.

This clone appeared many times. The chain recombines TRBV3-1 with TRBJ1-1; D is uncertain. There are 13 residues in the CDR3. Germline-derived CDR1 and CDR2 are LGHDT and YNNKEL (reference sequence). V was trimmed by 1 base and J by 4 bases, leaving 7 bases between them. CDR3 nucleotide sequence: TGTGCCAGCAGCCAAGTAAGAGGCACTGAAGCTTTCTTT. It codes for CASSQVRGTEAFF.